The rows below give T cell receptor beta chains drawn from one sample of a study of T cells after yellow fever vaccination. TCRdb reanalysed the 5' RACE reads using MiXCR and keeps one entry per CDR3 protein. The sample yields under 250,000 distinct CDR3 sequences, approximately 3% seen once. Sample: CD4+ T cells sorted from PBMCs, taken 10 days after the yellow fever booster vaccination. These receptors all come from a man aged 18 to 35 who received the YFV17D yellow fever vaccine. CDR3s include the opening cysteine and the closing phenylalanine or tryptophan. Each record gives: J gene, clone size, D gene, V gene, CDR3 length, CDR3 DNA, CDR3 protein. A D gene is named only where the DNA matches it firmly. Only some rows state a clone size, as once, few, many or a class for expanded clones.

TRBJ1-5,NA,TRBD1,TRBV6-4,13,TGTGCCAGCAGCGTGGACAGGGCTCAGCCCCAGCATTTT,CASSVDRAQPQHF
TRBJ2-3,few,TRBD2,TRBV7-2,16,TGTGCCAGCAGCTCGGGACTAGCGGGGGGTTTAGATACGCAGTATTTT,CASSSGLAGGLDTQYF
TRBJ1-6,few,NA,TRBV15,16,TGTGCCACCAGCAGAGGAGGTAGCTCCTATAATTCACCCCTCCACTTT,CATSRGGSSYNSPLHF
TRBJ2-1,many,NA,TRBV29-1,14,TGCAGCGTTGAAGATATCGGAGGGCGCTATGAGCAGTTCTTC,CSVEDIGGRYEQFF
TRBJ2-2,few,TRBD1,TRBV7-3,14,TGTGCCAGCAGCTTACGACAGGGGAGCGGGGAGCTGTTTTTT,CASSLRQGSGELFF
TRBJ1-2,NA,NA,TRBV6-2/TRBV6-3,15,TGTGCCAGCAGCAGACGACAATCCCGAAACTATGGCTACACCTTC,CASSRRQSRNYGYTF
TRBJ2-4,many,TRBD1,TRBV4-3,14,TGCGCCAGCAGCCATGACAGGGGGCTAGGCATTCAGTACTTC,CASSHDRGLGIQYF
TRBJ2-4,many,NA,TRBV12-3/TRBV12-4,13,TGTGCCAGCAGTTTCCCCCCAGAAAACATTCAGTACTTC,CASSFPPENIQYF
TRBJ2-7,NA,NA,TRBV5-1,14,TGCGCCAGCAGCTTGCAGGGGCTGGGGAACGAGCAGTACTTC,CASSLQGLGNEQYF
TRBJ2-1,many,NA,TRBV28,13,TGTGCCAGCAGACGTTGGACGGTCAATGAGCAGTTCTTC,CASRRWTVNEQFF
TRBJ1-2,NA,NA,TRBV12-3/TRBV12-4,14,TGTGCCAGCAGTTTTCAGTGGGTGGACTATGGCTACACCTTC,CASSFQWVDYGYTF
TRBJ1-4,many,TRBD1,TRBV7-9,15,TGTGCCAGCAGCTTAGCAGGGGGCGGGCGAGAAAAACTGTTTTTT,CASSLAGGGREKLFF
TRBJ2-3,few,NA,TRBV7-2,17,TGTGCCAGCAGCCTAAATTTTGGCGGGGGCGTTGCAGATACGCAGTATTTT,CASSLNFGGGVADTQYF
TRBJ1-1,many,TRBD1,TRBV7-2,16,TGTGCCAGCAGCTTAGTTTTTCCGGACAGGGGGCAAGGAGCTTTCTTT,CASSLVFPDRGQGAFF
TRBJ2-3,few,TRBD1,TRBV20-1,15,TGCAGTGCTAGACCGGGACAGGGAGTACATAAGGGGCAGTATTTT,CSARPGQGVHKGQYF
TRBJ1-1,many,NA,TRBV5-1,13,TGCGCCAGCAGCCCCGCTCCGGGCACTGAAGCTTTCTTT,CASSPAPGTEAFF
TRBJ1-5,many,TRBD1,TRBV20-1,13,TGCAGTGCTCGTCAGGGGGCTGGACAGCCCCAGCATTTT,CSARQGAGQPQHF